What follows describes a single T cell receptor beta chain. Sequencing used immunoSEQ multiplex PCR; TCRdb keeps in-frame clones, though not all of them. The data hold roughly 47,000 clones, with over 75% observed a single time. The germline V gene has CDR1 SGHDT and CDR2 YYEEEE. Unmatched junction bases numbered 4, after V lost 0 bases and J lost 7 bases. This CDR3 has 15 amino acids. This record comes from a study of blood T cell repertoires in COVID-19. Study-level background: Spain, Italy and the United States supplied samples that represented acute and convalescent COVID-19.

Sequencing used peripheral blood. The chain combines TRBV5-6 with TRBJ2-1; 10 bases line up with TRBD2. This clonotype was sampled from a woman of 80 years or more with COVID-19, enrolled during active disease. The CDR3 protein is CASSLASGRGNEQFF. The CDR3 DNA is TGTGCCAGCAGCTTGGCTAGCGGGAGAGGTAATGAGCAGTTCTTC.